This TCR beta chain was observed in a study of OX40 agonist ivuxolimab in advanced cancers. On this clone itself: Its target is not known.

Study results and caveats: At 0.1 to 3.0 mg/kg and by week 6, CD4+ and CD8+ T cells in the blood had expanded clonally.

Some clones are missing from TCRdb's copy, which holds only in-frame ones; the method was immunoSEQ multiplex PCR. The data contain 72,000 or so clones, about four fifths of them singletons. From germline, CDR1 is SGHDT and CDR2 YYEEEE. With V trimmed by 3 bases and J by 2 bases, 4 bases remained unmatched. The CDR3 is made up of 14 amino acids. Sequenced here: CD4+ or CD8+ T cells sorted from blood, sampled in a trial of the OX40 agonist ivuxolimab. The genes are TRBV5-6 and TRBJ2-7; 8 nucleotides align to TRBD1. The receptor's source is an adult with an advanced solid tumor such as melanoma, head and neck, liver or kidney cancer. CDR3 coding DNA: TGTGCCAGCAGCTCGACAGGGGCCCCCTACGAGCAGTACTTC. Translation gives CASSSTGAPYEQYF.